The T cell receptor beta chain described here comes from a study of blood T cell repertoires in COVID-19. Study background: From the United States, Italy and Spain came samples of acute and convalescent COVID-19. T cells, B-cell-depleted T cells, or PBMCs supplied cDNA or gDNA.

Germline V gives CDR1 MNHEY, CDR2 SVGEGT. The CDR3 runs 15 residues. J lost 9 bases, V lost 5 bases, and 6 bases had no gene match. In the original processing: By means of reference gene primer amplification, nucleated cell counts were estimated. This table comes from immunoSEQ multiplex PCR, and its TCRdb copy is limited to in-frame clones, with some not included. The V and J calls and the clone size are those of that table, but D and trimming were determined from the DNA. The data contain 130,000 to 150,000 clones, over 65% of them singletons. The source of this sequence is a human donor in a cohort sampled during active COVID-19. Sequencing input: peripheral blood. J is TRBJ2-1 and V is TRBV6-2 or TRBV6-3, with 14 bases lining up with TRBD2. CDR3 loop: CASSPGLAGEVEQFF. The DNA of the CDR3 is TGTGCCAGCAGTCCGGGACTAGCGGGAGAGGTTGAGCAGTTCTTC.